This is a list of T cell receptor beta chains from one sample in a study of cytomegalovirus exposure and HLA in healthy donors. Some clones are missing from TCRdb's copy, which holds only in-frame ones; the method was immunoSEQ multiplex PCR. This sample has 100,000 or so clones, with 82% found just once. The sample taken for sequencing was PBMCs. The receptor set was obtained from a man between 25 and 39 years old in good health and CMV-seropositive. CDR3s include the opening cysteine and the closing phenylalanine or tryptophan. Each record gives: CDR3 protein, clone size, J gene, D gene, V gene. A D gene is named only where the DNA matches it firmly. Clone size is not always given. Where it is, it says once, few, many or a class for expanded clones.

CASSEARGQGTTYEQYF once TRBJ2-7 NA TRBV2
CASSFGGGGELFF NA TRBJ2-2 NA TRBV27
CASSSADGLAEDTDTQYF NA TRBJ2-3 TRBD2 TRBV28
CASSQLVSTSGSGNEQFF once TRBJ2-1 TRBD2 TRBV4-3
CAWSVWGQNIQYF once TRBJ2-4 NA TRBV30
CASSFGRGLSSGANVLTF NA TRBJ2-6 NA TRBV5-1
CASSLLLEETQYF NA TRBJ2-5 NA TRBV7-2
CAISESGGFNSPLHF NA TRBJ1-6 NA TRBV10-3
CASSPMLAGGPNEQFF NA TRBJ2-1 TRBD2 TRBV18
CASSLGGPFHEQYF NA TRBJ2-7 NA TRBV11-2
CASSPQAGWSDEQFF once TRBJ2-1 NA TRBV9
CASSAEGLAGDYEQYF NA TRBJ2-7 TRBD2 TRBV9
CSVAPSGRVSTDTQYF NA TRBJ2-3 TRBD2 TRBV29-1
CASSYIQGASYEQYF NA NA TRBD1 TRBV10-2
CASSAGLSGRSYEQYF NA TRBJ2-7 TRBD2 TRBV9
CASSEGLYEQYF NA TRBJ2-7 NA TRBV2
CSVEGDSLTGELFF NA TRBJ2-2 NA TRBV29-1
CASSPGGSSYNEQFF NA TRBJ2-1 TRBD2 TRBV2
CASYAGTSGPNEQFF NA TRBJ2-1 TRBD2 TRBV30
CASSLWEGQETQYF NA TRBJ2-5 NA TRBV28
CASSSYGPSSYTQYF NA TRBJ2-3 NA TRBV7-6
CASSEGLGPLSPEAFF NA TRBJ1-1 NA TRBV2
CASSPRSRGNNEKLFF NA TRBJ1-4 NA TRBV2
CAWSVGTSGRVETQYF NA TRBJ2-5 TRBD2 TRBV30
CASGELRGPDTEAFF NA TRBJ1-1 TRBD1 TRBV28
CASSFPGHSNTGELFF NA TRBJ2-2 NA TRBV28
CASSSGGADTGELFF NA TRBJ2-2 TRBD1 TRBV5-1
CASSFLQGNQPQHF NA TRBJ1-5 NA TRBV6-6
CASSQIRDRSYNEQFF NA TRBJ2-1 TRBD1 TRBV4-3
CASSPGTGGFTGELFF NA TRBJ2-2 TRBD1 TRBV18
CASSLAGGNRGNTQYF NA TRBJ2-3 NA TRBV28
CATSRLAGGRLF NA TRBJ2-1 TRBD2 TRBV15
CASSLADREAFF NA TRBJ1-1 NA TRBV5-4
CASSLGTSGGNEQFF NA TRBJ2-1 TRBD2 TRBV7-2
CASRRDRVVNEQFF NA TRBJ2-1 TRBD1 TRBV6-1
CASSPGGQGVGANVLTF NA TRBJ2-6 TRBD1 TRBV18